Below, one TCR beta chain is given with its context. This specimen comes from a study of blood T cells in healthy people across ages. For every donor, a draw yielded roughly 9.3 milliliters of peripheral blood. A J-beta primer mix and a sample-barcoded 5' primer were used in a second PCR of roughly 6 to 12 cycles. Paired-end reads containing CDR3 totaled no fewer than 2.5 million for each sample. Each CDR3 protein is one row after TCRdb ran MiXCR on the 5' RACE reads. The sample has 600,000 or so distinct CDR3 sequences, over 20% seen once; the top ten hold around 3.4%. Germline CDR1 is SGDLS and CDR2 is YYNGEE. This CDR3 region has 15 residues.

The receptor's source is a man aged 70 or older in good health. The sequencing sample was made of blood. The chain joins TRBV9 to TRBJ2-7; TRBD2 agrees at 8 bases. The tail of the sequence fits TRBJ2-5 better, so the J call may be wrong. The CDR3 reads CASSFDGGRQETQYF. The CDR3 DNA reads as TGTGCCAGCAGCTTCGATGGCGGGAGGCAAGAGACCCAGTACTTC.